Below are 15 T cell receptor beta chains sequenced from a single sample in a study of T cells in Graves' hyperthyroidism and ophthalmopathy. Amplified TCR beta CDR3 regions derived from RNA transcripts. RT-PCR in the first round (using the HTBI primer set) targeted the TCR CDR3. TCRdb ran MiXCR on the multiplex PCR reads and lists one entry per CDR3 protein. The data hold 380,000 or so distinct CDR3 sequences, with about 13% observed a single time. Sequencing was done on a sample of blood. These receptors all stem from a man aged 25 to 40 with Graves' hyperthyroidism that later progressed to Graves' ophthalmopathy.

The gene calls are TRBV3-1 and TRBJ2-4; D unresolved. The length of the CDR3 is 15 residues. The germline V gene has CDR1 LGHDT and CDR2 YNNKEL (reference sequence). The V end lost 0 bases, the J end lost 7 bases, and 13 bases lay between the germline ends. DNA of the CDR3: TGTGCCAGCAGCCAAGAAATGGCGGTGGGTAACATTCAGTACTTC. This translates into CASSQEMAVGNIQYF.

V gene TRBV15 combines with J gene TRBJ2-1, with TRBD1 identical over 9 bases. Per the germline V gene, CDR1 is LNHNV and CDR2 is YYDKDF (reference sequence). This CDR3 contains 15 residues. V dropped 4 bases and J dropped 6; count of bases not matched to a gene: 7. The CDR3 DNA is TGTGCCACCAGCACAGGGACAGGGAGGACCAATGAGCAGTTCTTC. Amino acid sequence: CATSTGTGRTNEQFF. The whole variable domain, filled in from reference TRBV15 and TRBJ2-1, reads DAMVIQNPRYQVTQFGKPVTLSCSQTLNHNVMYWYQQKSSQAPKLLFHYYDKDFNNEADTPDNFQSRRPNTSFCFLDIRSPGLGDTAMYLCATSTGTGRTNEQFFGPGTRLTVL.

The chain has TRBV12-3 or TRBV12-4 and TRBJ1-5, with D possibly being TRBD1 (6 bases). The length of the CDR3 is 16 residues. V dropped 3 bases and J dropped 7 bases, with 19 bases sitting between them. The CDR3 reads CASSFYSGASGQPQHF. The DNA for the CDR3 is TGTGCCAGCAGTTTTTACTCGGGGGCCTCCGGGCAGCCCCAGCATTTT.

This clonotype was observed many times. The CDR3 coding sequence is TGCAGTGGAACCCACTTAGCGGGGGCTGGTGATACGCAGTATTTT. Translating gives CSGTHLAGAGDTQYF. The chain couples TRBV20-1 to TRBJ2-3, with 9 bases fitting TRBD2. Germline loops: CDR1 DFQATT, CDR2 SNEGSKA (reference sequence). This CDR3 spans 15 amino acids. Germline trimming cut 7 bases from V and 6 bases from J; bases unmatched to any gene: 14.

The chain couples TRBV6-6 to TRBJ2-3; 11 nucleotides agree with TRBD1. Germline loops: CDR1 MNHNY, CDR2 SVGAGI (reference sequence). Trimming at V came to 0 bases and at J to 3 bases, leaving 5 bases not matched to a gene. The CDR3 is 17 residues long. For the CDR3, the DNA is TGTGCCAGCAGTTACTCTGCCGGGACAGGGGGTACAGATACGCAGTATTTT. Translated, it gives CASSYSAGTGGTDTQYF.

This clonotype was observed many times. The gene calls are TRBV28 and TRBJ2-7; 7 positions match TRBD1. Per the germline V gene, CDR1 is MDHEN and CDR2 is SYDVKM. This CDR3 spans 19 amino acids. The V and J ends lost 4 bases and 3 bases, in that order; junction bases with no gene match: 21. This CDR3 is CASSSTTPGTVNTIYEQYF. CDR3 nucleotide sequence: TGTGCCAGCAGTTCAACTACCCCAGGGACAGTTAATACTATCTACGAGCAGTACTTC.

The table lists this clonotype with many counts. The V gene is TRBV18, the J gene TRBJ1-1; D not certain. This CDR3 comprises 13 residues. V lost 3 bases to trimming and J lost 8 bases, with 13 bases between them. Germline V gene data show CDR1 as KGHSH and CDR2 as LQKENI. The CDR3 DNA reads TGTGCCAGCTCACCCATCCTTGAGACGGAAGCTTTCTTT. It is translated as CASSPILETEAFF.

This clonotype was counted many times. V and J are TRBV20-1 and TRBJ1-1; no reliable D call. Germline CDR1 is DFQATT and CDR2 is SNEGSKA (reference sequence). V gave up 4 bases and J gave up 0 bases, with 12 bases separating them. This CDR3 has 14 residues. CDR3 region: CSAIVGNLNTEAFF. In DNA, the CDR3 is TGCAGTGCTATCGTGGGAAATTTGAACACTGAAGCTTTCTTT.

As to this clonotype: A much larger clone differs by one base, so this may be a read error. This sequence joins TRBV28 and TRBJ2-3; 9 bases line up with TRBD1. This CDR3 has 16 residues. Germline lookup yields CDR1 MDHEN and CDR2 SYDVKM. The CDR3 DNA is TGTGCCAGCAGACAGGGGGCGAGATGGAGGACAGATACGCGGTATTTT. Translating it yields CASRQGARWRTDTRYF.

In regard to this clonotype: The germline gene is not matched at one end of the junction; a read error may be the cause. The J gene is TRBJ2-5, the V gene TRBV7-2; 9 nucleotides agree with TRBD2. This CDR3 is built from 17 residues. CDR1 is SGHTA, CDR2 FQGNSA, per germline. CDR3 amino acids: CASSLVGSGGGGETPYF. CDR3 in DNA: TGTGCCAGCAGCTTAGTCGGTAGCGGGGGCGGAGGAGAGACCCCGTACTTC.

V gene TRBV10-2 combines with J gene TRBJ2-7, with D unresolved. Germline V gives CDR1 WSHSY, CDR2 SAAADI. V dropped 3 bases and J dropped 6 bases, with 6 bases sitting between them. CDR3 size: 11 residues. The CDR3 sequence: CASSDMGEQYF. The DNA for the CDR3 is TGCGCCAGCAGTGATATGGGCGAGCAGTACTTC.

This chain connects TRBV9 to TRBJ2-1, with 9 positions matching TRBD2. CDR3 size: 16 residues. Germline lookup yields CDR1 SGDLS and CDR2 YYNGEE. J lost 5 bases, V lost 3 bases, and 9 bases had no gene match. This CDR3 is CASSAPWSGGNNEQFF. The CDR3 DNA reads TGTGCCAGCAGCGCGCCCTGGAGCGGGGGGAACAATGAGCAGTTCTTC.

This sequence joins TRBV30 and TRBJ2-7; possibly TRBD1 for D (6 bases). Germline lookup yields CDR1 GTSNPN and CDR2 SVGIG (reference sequence). Trimming removed 1 base from V and 0 bases from J, with 16 bases in between. CDR3 size: 16 residues. The CDR3 nucleotides are TGTGCCTGGAGTGAAACCGGGACACTCCACTCCTACGAGCAGTACTTC. This sequence encodes CAWSETGTLHSYEQYF.

This clonotype was seen at least ten times. The V gene is TRBV11-2, the J gene TRBJ1-5; D gene uncertain. The CDR3 contains 15 residues. V was pared by 0 bases and J by 0 bases, with 6 bases between. From germline, CDR1 is SGHAT and CDR2 FQNNGV. The CDR3 nucleotides read TGTGCCAGCAGCTTAGACCACGATAGCAATCAGCCCCAGCATTTT. As protein: CASSLDHDSNQPQHF.

This chain joins TRBV4-1 and TRBJ1-2; D not resolved. Trimming pared 4 bases from V and 0 bases from J, leaving 18 bases between. The CDR3 sequence is 17 residues long. In germline, CDR1 is MGHRA, CDR2 YSYEKL. Here the CDR3 reads CASSPKLGPGANYGYTF. CDR3 bases: TGCGCCAGCAGCCCGAAACTTGGACCGGGAGCTAACTATGGCTACACCTTC.